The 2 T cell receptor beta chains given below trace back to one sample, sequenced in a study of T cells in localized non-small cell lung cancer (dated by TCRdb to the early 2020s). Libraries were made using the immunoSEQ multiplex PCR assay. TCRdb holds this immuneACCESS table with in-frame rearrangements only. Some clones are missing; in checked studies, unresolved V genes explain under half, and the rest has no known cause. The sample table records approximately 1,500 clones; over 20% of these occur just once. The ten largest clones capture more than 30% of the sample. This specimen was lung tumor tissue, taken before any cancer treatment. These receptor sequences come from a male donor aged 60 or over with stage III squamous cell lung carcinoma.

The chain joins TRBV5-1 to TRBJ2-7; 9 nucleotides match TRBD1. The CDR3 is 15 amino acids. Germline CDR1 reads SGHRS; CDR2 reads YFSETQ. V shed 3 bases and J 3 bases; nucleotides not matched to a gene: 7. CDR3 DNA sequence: TGCGCCAGCAGCTCGGGGACAGGGCCTGGCTACGAGCAGTACTTC. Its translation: CASSSGTGPGYEQYF.

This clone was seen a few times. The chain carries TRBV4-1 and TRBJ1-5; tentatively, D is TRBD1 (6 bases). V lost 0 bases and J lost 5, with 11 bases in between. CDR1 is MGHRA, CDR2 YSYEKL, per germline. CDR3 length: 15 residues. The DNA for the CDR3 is TGCGCCAGCAGCCAAGATGTCCCAGGGGATCAGCCCCAGCATTTT. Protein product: CASSQDVPGDQPQHF.